This T cell receptor (beta chain) was documented in a study of Ad26.COV2.S vaccination and SARS-CoV-2 variants. Study in general: A participant enrolled in the COV1001 Ad26.COV2.S trial arm provided the sample.

Regarding treatment: about 20 received Ad26.COV2.S at low or high dose, single or two shots; 5 received placebo; per-sample allocation not given. Samples were taken on day 63 after the first vaccine or placebo injection. Only in-frame clones appear in the TCRdb table, and some are missing; sequencing was by immunoSEQ multiplex PCR. This sample has roughly 320,000 clones, with more than 75% found just once. This TCR was sampled from a person between 18 and 65 years old who received the Ad26.COV2.S COVID-19 vaccine or a placebo. The sequencing here drew on peripheral blood, taken in a trial of Ad26.COV2.S vaccine versus placebo.

As DNA, the CDR3 is TGTGCCACCAGCTTTCCGGGAGTTTCCTACGAGCAGTACTTC. It is translated as CATSFPGVSYEQYF. V gene TRBV15 combines with J gene TRBJ2-7; possibly TRBD2 for D (6 bases). Between the trimmed V and J ends, which lost 5 bases and 1 base, there was a span of 12 bases. The CDR3 sequence is 14 residues long. The germline CDR1 and CDR2 sequences are LNHNV and YYDKDF (reference sequence).